This T cell receptor beta chain is from a study of cytomegalovirus exposure and HLA in healthy donors. Findings and limits, study-wide: Specific recognition of CMV antigens was confirmed in vitro for a few chains (all CMV-associated). Most TCR sequences were seen very rarely across donors, but some public TCRs occurred in many.

Looked up from germline, CDR1 is MNHNY and CDR2 is SVGAGI (reference sequence). The CDR3 extends over 13 amino acids. V dropped 6 bases and J dropped 3; count of bases not matched to a gene: 4. Generated by immunoSEQ multiplex PCR, the TCRdb table keeps only in-frame clones and is missing some. The sample comprises fewer than 250,000 clones, around four fifths of which are singletons, and roughly 5.7% rests with the top ten. As regards this clone: Its antigen is still unknown. Other nucleotide sequences from this sample produce the same CDR3.

This TCR came from a woman under 30 in good health and CMV-seronegative. J is TRBJ1-2 and V is TRBV6-6; 7 bases map to TRBD1. The material sequenced was PBMCs. The CDR3 nucleotides read TGTGCCAGCAGCCCAGACAGGGACTATGGCTACACCTTC. Translation gives CASSPDRDYGYTF.